This passage covers 2 T cell receptor beta chains from one sample sequenced in a study of OX40 agonist ivuxolimab in advanced cancers. Method: immunoSEQ multiplex PCR; TCRdb's copy keeps in-frame clones and lacks some. The table has 54,000 or so clones, under 90% seen once; the top ten hold around 2%. The sequencing here drew on CD4+ or CD8+ T cells sorted from blood, taken in a trial of the OX40 agonist ivuxolimab. All receptors come from an adult with an advanced solid tumor such as melanoma, head and neck, liver or kidney cancer.

The chain uses TRBV4-3 and TRBJ1-2, with a weak D call TRBD1 (6 bases). There are 15 residues in the CDR3. The germline gives CDR1 LGHNA, CDR2 YSLEER. V was cut by 0 bases and J by 4 bases, with 12 bases left in between. The chain's CDR3 is CASSQEGRGSYGYTF. The DNA of the CDR3 is TGCGCCAGCAGCCAAGAAGGCAGGGGTAGCTATGGCTACACCTTC.

This chain uses TRBV7-2 with TRBJ1-2; D call uncertain. The ends were cut back, 5 bases at V and 6 bases at J, with 13 bases in the middle. Germline CDR1 is SGHTA and CDR2 is FQGNSA. This CDR3 region has 13 residues. DNA for the CDR3: TGTGCCAGCAGCCTCAGGCTTCGGGATGGCTACACCTTC. This encodes CASSLRLRDGYTF.